This T cell receptor (beta chain) comes out of a study of CD8+CD57+ T cells in acquired aplastic anemia. Study information: The average read count for CD4+ cells in healthy donors was around 10 million.

Germline V gene data show CDR1 as SEHNR and CDR2 as FQNEAQ (reference sequence). V lost 1 base to trimming and J lost 3 bases, with 12 bases between them. The CDR3 runs 15 residues. Profiling that covered TCR beta VDJ and CDR3 relied on genomic DNA as its template. One entry per CDR3 protein, called by TCRdb with MiXCR from the reads. The sample lists roughly 160,000 distinct CDR3 sequences; 55% to 70% were seen once. This chain uses TRBV7-9 with TRBJ1-1; D is uncertain. This TCR was sampled from a human donor in good health. Input material: sorted CD4+, CD8+, or CD8+CD57+ T cells (not recorded which) from PBMCs. The CDR3 coding sequence is TGTGCCAGCAGCTTAGACGAGGGATTGTACACTGAAGCTTTCTTT. It is translated as CASSLDEGLYTEAFF.